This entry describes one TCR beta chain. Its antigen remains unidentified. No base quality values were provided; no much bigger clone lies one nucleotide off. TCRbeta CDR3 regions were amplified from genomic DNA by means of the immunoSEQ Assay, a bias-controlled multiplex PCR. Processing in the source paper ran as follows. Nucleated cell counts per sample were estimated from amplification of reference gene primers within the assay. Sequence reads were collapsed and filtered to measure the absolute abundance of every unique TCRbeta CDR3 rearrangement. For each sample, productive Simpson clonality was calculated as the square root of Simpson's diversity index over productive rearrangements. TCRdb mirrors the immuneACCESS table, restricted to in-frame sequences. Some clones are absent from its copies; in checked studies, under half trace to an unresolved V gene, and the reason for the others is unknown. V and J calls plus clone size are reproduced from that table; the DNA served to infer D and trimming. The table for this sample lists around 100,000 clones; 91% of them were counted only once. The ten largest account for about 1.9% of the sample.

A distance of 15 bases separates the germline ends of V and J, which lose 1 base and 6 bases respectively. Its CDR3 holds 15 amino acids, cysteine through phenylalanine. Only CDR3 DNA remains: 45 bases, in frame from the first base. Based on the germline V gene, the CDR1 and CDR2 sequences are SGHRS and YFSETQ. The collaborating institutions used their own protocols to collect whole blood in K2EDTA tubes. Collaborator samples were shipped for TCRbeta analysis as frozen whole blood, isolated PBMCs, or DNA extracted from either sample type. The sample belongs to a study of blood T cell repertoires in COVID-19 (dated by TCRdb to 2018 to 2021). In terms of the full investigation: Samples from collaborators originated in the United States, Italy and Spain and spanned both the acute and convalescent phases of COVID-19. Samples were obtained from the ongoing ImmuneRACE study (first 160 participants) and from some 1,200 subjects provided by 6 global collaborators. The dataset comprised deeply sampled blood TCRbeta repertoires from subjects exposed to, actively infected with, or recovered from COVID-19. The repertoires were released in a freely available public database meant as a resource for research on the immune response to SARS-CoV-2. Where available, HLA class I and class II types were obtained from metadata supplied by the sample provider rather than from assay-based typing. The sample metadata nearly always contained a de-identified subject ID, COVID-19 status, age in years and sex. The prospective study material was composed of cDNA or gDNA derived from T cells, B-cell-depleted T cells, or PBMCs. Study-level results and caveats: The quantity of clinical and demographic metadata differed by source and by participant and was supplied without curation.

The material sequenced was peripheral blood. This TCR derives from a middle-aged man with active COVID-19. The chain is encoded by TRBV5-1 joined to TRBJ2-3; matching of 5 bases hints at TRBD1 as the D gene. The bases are TGCGCCAGCAGCTTGATGGGAAGGGGCCTGGATACGCAGTATTTT. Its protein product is CASSLMGRGLDTQYF. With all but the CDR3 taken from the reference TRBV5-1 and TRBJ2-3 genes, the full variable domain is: KAGVTQTPRYLIKTRGQQVTLSCSPISGHRSVSWYQQTPGQGLQFLFEYFSETQRNKGNFPGRFSGRQFSNSRSEMNVSTLELGDSALYLCASSLMGRGLDTQYFGPGTRLTVL.